The present T cell receptor (beta chain) was sequenced within a study of response to subunit inactivated influenza vaccine. TCRdb called the RT-PCR reads again in MiXCR, with one record for every CDR3 protein. The profile covers roughly 760,000 distinct CDR3 sequences, with roughly 20% appearing a single time and 10% taken by the ten largest. Points on this clonotype: The target antigen is unknown.

Notes on the study in general: T cells newly recruited by each seasonal influenza vaccination are few, the authors suggested.

The specimen comprised PBMCs from blood, sampled 5 days after vaccination. This clonotype was sampled from a man aged 45 to 65 who received an inactivated influenza vaccine.

The CDR3 protein is CASSFLRNTGELFF. CDR3 nucleotide sequence: TGTGCCAGCAGTTTTTTAAGGAACACCGGGGAGCTGTTTTTT. This chain joins TRBV12-3 or TRBV12-4 and TRBJ2-2; D is ambiguous. Trimming stripped 3 bases from V and 1 base from J, with 6 bases between. This CDR3 is 14 amino acids long.